This TCR beta chain was found in a study of T cell responses to AZD1222 COVID-19 vaccine. The data were produced by immunoSEQ multiplex PCR, yet TCRdb's version contains in-frame clones alone and is incomplete. The sample has roughly 140,000 clones, 90% to 95% seen once. There are 14 residues in the CDR3. V was shortened by 3 bases and J by 0 bases, with 6 bases between the two germline ends. CDR1 is MDHEN, CDR2 SYDVKM, per germline. The specimen comprised peripheral blood, sampled after recovery from COVID-19. This clonotype was obtained from an adult who had recovered from COVID-19. The gene calls are TRBV28 and TRBJ1-3; D is uncertain. The DNA for the CDR3 is TGTGCCAGCAGTTTCCAGAGCTCTGGAAACACCATATATTTT. Translation: CASSFQSSGNTIYF. Supplemented by reference TRBV28 and TRBJ1-3, the full variable domain reads DVKVTQSSRYLVKRTGEKVFLECVQDMDHENMFWYRQDPGLGLRLIYFSYDVKMKEKGDIPEGYSVSREKKERFSLILESASTNQTSMYLCASSFQSSGNTIYFGEGSWLTVV.